Listed below are T cell receptor beta chains from one sample, sequenced in a study of blood T cell repertoires in COVID-19. The method was immunoSEQ multiplex PCR; TCRdb's version includes in-frame clones alone and lacks a portion of them. The table shows around 150,000 clones, with nearly 80% occurring only once. The sequencing input was PBMCs or T cells enriched from blood (not recorded which). The receptors derive from a woman between 45 and 65 years old who had recovered from COVID-19. Each CDR3 is given with its conserved first and last residue. The D gene is left open where the match is weak. Size values are once, few and many counts, or a class for expanded clones, and some rows have none.

abundance: .; j_gene: TRBJ2-4; len: 13; v_gene: TRBV13; d_gene: .; CDR3nt: TGTGCCAGCAGCTTAGGTACGGGGAACATTCAGTACTTC; CDR3aa: CASSLGTGNIQYF
abundance: .; j_gene: TRBJ1-1; len: 14; v_gene: TRBV6-5; d_gene: TRBD1; CDR3nt: TGTGCCAGCAGTTACTCGGGACAGAGGACTGAAGCTTTCTTT; CDR3aa: CASSYSGQRTEAFF
abundance: many; j_gene: TRBJ1-2; len: 15; v_gene: TRBV4-2; d_gene: TRBD1; CDR3nt: TGTGCCAGCAGCCAAGGGACAGGGGGCGCCTATGGCTACACCTTC; CDR3aa: CASSQGTGGAYGYTF
abundance: .; j_gene: TRBJ2-7; len: 14; v_gene: TRBV6-5; d_gene: TRBD1; CDR3nt: TGTGCCAGCACCCCCGGACAGGGGGCCTACGAGCAGTACTTC; CDR3aa: CASTPGQGAYEQYF
abundance: .; j_gene: TRBJ2-2; len: 16; v_gene: TRBV11-3; d_gene: TRBD1; CDR3nt: TGTGCCAGCAGCTTATACGGGACAGGGGGTACCGGGGAGCTGTTTTTT; CDR3aa: CASSLYGTGGTGELFF
abundance: .; j_gene: TRBJ2-3; len: 13; v_gene: TRBV19; d_gene: TRBD1; CDR3nt: TGTGCCAGTAGCTCGACAGGGATCTATACGCAGTATTTT; CDR3aa: CASSSTGIYTQYF
abundance: .; j_gene: TRBJ2-3; len: 16; v_gene: TRBV19; d_gene: TRBD2; CDR3nt: TGTGCCAGCACCATGGGGGGGGGAACTAATCAGGATACGCAGTATTTT; CDR3aa: CASTMGGGTNQDTQYF
abundance: many; j_gene: TRBJ2-7; len: 16; v_gene: TRBV9; d_gene: .; CDR3nt: TGTGCCAGCAGCCAGGGTCGAGGACAGAACCTATACGAGCAGTACTTC; CDR3aa: CASSQGRGQNLYEQYF
abundance: .; j_gene: TRBJ1-1; len: 14; v_gene: TRBV19; d_gene: .; CDR3nt: TGTGCCAGTAGTATTGGCGAAGGGGACACTGAAGCTTTCTTT; CDR3aa: CASSIGEGDTEAFF
abundance: .; j_gene: TRBJ2-7; len: 14; v_gene: TRBV5-1; d_gene: TRBD2; CDR3nt: TGCGCCAGCAGCACGGGACTAGCGGGCTACGAGCAGTACTTC; CDR3aa: CASSTGLAGYEQYF
abundance: .; j_gene: TRBJ1-1; len: 16; v_gene: TRBV12-5; d_gene: TRBD1; CDR3nt: TGTGCTAGTGGTTTCGGGACAGGGGGCTCGGGGACTGAAGCTTTCTTT; CDR3aa: CASGFGTGGSGTEAFF
abundance: .; j_gene: TRBJ1-1; len: 13; v_gene: TRBV10-1; d_gene: .; CDR3nt: TGCGCCAGCAGTGGTCTGCCGTACTCTGAAGCTTTCTTT; CDR3aa: CASSGLPYSEAFF
abundance: .; j_gene: TRBJ2-2; len: 15; v_gene: TRBV11-3; d_gene: .; CDR3nt: TGTGCCAGCAGCCGCGGGACCAGGGTGTCCGGGGAGCTGTTTTTT; CDR3aa: CASSRGTRVSGELFF
abundance: few; j_gene: TRBJ1-1; len: 13; v_gene: TRBV14; d_gene: TRBD1; CDR3nt: TGTGCCAGCAGCCGTCAGGGGGGCACTGAAGCTTTCTTT; CDR3aa: CASSRQGGTEAFF
abundance: .; j_gene: TRBJ2-5; len: 11; v_gene: TRBV5-8; d_gene: .; CDR3nt: TGTGCCAGCAGCACTTTGGAGACCCAGTACTTC; CDR3aa: CASSTLETQYF
abundance: once; j_gene: TRBJ1-5; len: 13; v_gene: TRBV10-2; d_gene: TRBD1; CDR3nt: TGCGCCACTAAGGACAGGAGCAATCAGCCCCAGCATTTT; CDR3aa: CATKDRSNQPQHF
abundance: .; j_gene: TRBJ2-1; len: 16; v_gene: TRBV7-3; d_gene: TRBD1; CDR3nt: TGTGCCAGCAGTCGAACCGGGACAGGGGGCTCAAATGAGCAGTTCTTC; CDR3aa: CASSRTGTGGSNEQFF
abundance: .; j_gene: TRBJ2-3; len: 15; v_gene: TRBV19; d_gene: TRBD2; CDR3nt: TGTGCCAGTAGTGAAATAGCGGGAGGCTCAGATACGCAGTATTTT; CDR3aa: CASSEIAGGSDTQYF
abundance: once; j_gene: TRBJ1-6; len: 15; v_gene: TRBV7-9; d_gene: .; CDR3nt: TGTGCCAGCAGCTTAGATTTCAGTGATAATTCACCCCTCCACTTT; CDR3aa: CASSLDFSDNSPLHF
abundance: .; j_gene: TRBJ1-1; len: 14; v_gene: TRBV9; d_gene: .; CDR3nt: TGTGCCAGCAGCGGAGCGGGGATGAACACTGAAGCTTTCTTT; CDR3aa: CASSGAGMNTEAFF
abundance: many; j_gene: TRBJ1-5; len: 16; v_gene: TRBV28; d_gene: .; CDR3nt: TGTGCCAGCCGAGAGTTCGGGGGAGAGGGCAATCAGCCCCAGCATTTT; CDR3aa: CASREFGGEGNQPQHF
abundance: .; j_gene: TRBJ2-7; len: 14; v_gene: TRBV5-1; d_gene: TRBD2; CDR3nt: TGCGCCAGCAGCACCAGCGGGGGGTCCTACGAGCAGTACTTC; CDR3aa: CASSTSGGSYEQYF
abundance: .; j_gene: TRBJ2-1; len: 15; v_gene: TRBV6-4; d_gene: TRBD1; CDR3nt: TGTGCCAGCAGTGAAACAGGGGGATCTTACAATGAGCAGTTCTTC; CDR3aa: CASSETGGSYNEQFF
abundance: .; j_gene: TRBJ2-7; len: 15; v_gene: TRBV7-9; d_gene: TRBD2; CDR3nt: TGTGCCAGCAGCTCTAGCGGGAGGATCTCCTACGAGCAGTACTTC; CDR3aa: CASSSSGRISYEQYF
abundance: .; j_gene: TRBJ2-1; len: 14; v_gene: TRBV23-1; d_gene: TRBD2; CDR3nt: TGCGCCAGCAGTCAAGGGGAGGGACCCAATGAGCAGTTCTTC; CDR3aa: CASSQGEGPNEQFF
abundance: .; j_gene: TRBJ2-3; len: 15; v_gene: TRBV5-4; d_gene: TRBD2; CDR3nt: TGTGCCAGCAGCTGGGGGGGAACTAGCACAGATACGCAGTATTTT; CDR3aa: CASSWGGTSTDTQYF
abundance: .; j_gene: TRBJ1-1; len: 13; v_gene: TRBV3-1/TRBV3-2; d_gene: .; CDR3nt: TGTGCCAGCAGCCGGGACATAGACACTGAAGCTTTCTTT; CDR3aa: CASSRDIDTEAFF
abundance: once; j_gene: TRBJ2-5; len: 15; v_gene: TRBV24-1; d_gene: .; CDR3nt: TGTGCCACCAGTGACCCGCGAGGAGGGGAGGAGACCCAGTACTTC; CDR3aa: CATSDPRGGEETQYF
abundance: .; j_gene: TRBJ2-5; len: 13; v_gene: TRBV12-3/TRBV12-4; d_gene: TRBD1; CDR3nt: TGTGCCAGCACCAGAAGGGGGCGGGAGACCCAGTACTTC; CDR3aa: CASTRRGRETQYF
abundance: .; j_gene: TRBJ1-2; len: 15; v_gene: TRBV15; d_gene: .; CDR3nt: TGTGCCACCAGCAGAGATCCTACAGGGAACTATGGCTACACCTTC; CDR3aa: CATSRDPTGNYGYTF
abundance: .; j_gene: TRBJ2-7; len: 13; v_gene: TRBV7-3; d_gene: .; CDR3nt: TGTGCCAGCAGCCCGACGGGTAGTAACGAGCAGTACTTC; CDR3aa: CASSPTGSNEQYF
abundance: .; j_gene: TRBJ2-7; len: 14; v_gene: TRBV2; d_gene: TRBD1; CDR3nt: TGTGCCAGCAGTGATGGACAGGGGATGAACGAGCAGTACTTC; CDR3aa: CASSDGQGMNEQYF
abundance: .; j_gene: TRBJ2-2; len: 15; v_gene: TRBV5-1; d_gene: TRBD1; CDR3nt: TGCGCCAGCAGCATCGGGACAGCGAACACCGGGGAGCTGTTTTTT; CDR3aa: CASSIGTANTGELFF
abundance: .; j_gene: TRBJ2-1; len: 14; v_gene: TRBV14; d_gene: TRBD1; CDR3nt: TGTGCCAGCAGACAGACAGGGGTTCGGAATGAGCAGTTCTTC; CDR3aa: CASRQTGVRNEQFF
abundance: .; j_gene: TRBJ1-1; len: 14; v_gene: TRBV6-5; d_gene: TRBD1; CDR3nt: TGTGCCAGCACCGGACAGGGGAAGAACACTGAAGCTTTCTTT; CDR3aa: CASTGQGKNTEAFF
abundance: few; j_gene: TRBJ2-5; len: 16; v_gene: TRBV2; d_gene: TRBD1; CDR3nt: TGTGCCAGCAGTGAGTCCGGGACAGGGGGGAAAGAGACCCAGTACTTC; CDR3aa: CASSESGTGGKETQYF